These T cell receptor beta chains were read from a single sample in a study of T cell responses to AZD1222 COVID-19 vaccine. Here immunoSEQ multiplex PCR was the method, and the copy in TCRdb shows in-frame clones only, minus some. Among under 150,000 clones listed, over 85% were seen once. The specimen comprised peripheral blood, sampled on day 0 of AZD1222 vaccination. These receptors were taken from an adult in good health. Both conserved end residues are part of each CDR3. The order of the fields is J gene, V gene, D gene, clone size, CDR3 length, CDR3 protein, CDR3 DNA. The D gene is left open where the match is weak. Clone size appears in some rows only: once, few, many, or a class for an expanded clone.

J: TRBJ2-3; V: TRBV10-3; D: .; size: .; length: 16; CDR3: CAISDRSGSSTDTQYF; DNA: TGTGCCATCAGTGATCGCAGCGGCTCTAGCACAGATACGCAGTATTTT
J: TRBJ1-5; V: TRBV2; D: TRBD1; size: .; length: 16; CDR3: CASSEAGTGGSQPQHF; DNA: TGTGCCAGCAGTGAAGCGGGTACAGGGGGCTCCCAGCCCCAGCATTTT
J: TRBJ2-7; V: TRBV13; D: .; size: .; length: 14; CDR3: CASSAGTQSYEQYF; DNA: TGTGCCAGCAGCGCCGGGACTCAGTCCTACGAGCAGTACTTC
J: TRBJ2-5; V: TRBV5-4; D: .; size: .; length: 16; CDR3: CASSLGGGGPGETQYF; DNA: TGTGCCAGCAGCTTGGGAGGGGGAGGGCCTGGAGAGACCCAGTACTTC
J: TRBJ2-3; V: TRBV20-1; D: TRBD2; size: .; length: 13; CDR3: CSSSGAGVGTQYF; DNA: TGCAGTTCTAGTGGGGCGGGAGTGGGTACGCAGTATTTT
J: TRBJ1-5; V: TRBV27; D: .; size: .; length: 14; CDR3: CASRASGFPQPQHF; DNA: TGTGCCAGCAGGGCCTCAGGGTTCCCTCAGCCCCAGCATTTT
J: TRBJ2-1; V: TRBV19; D: .; size: .; length: 13; CDR3: CASSIRKYNEQFF; DNA: TGTGCCAGTAGTATAAGGAAGTACAATGAGCAGTTCTTC
J: TRBJ2-1; V: TRBV5-1; D: .; size: .; length: 16; CDR3: CASSSLPSWGYNEQFF; DNA: TGCGCCAGCAGCTCCTTACCCAGCTGGGGTTACAATGAGCAGTTCTTC
J: TRBJ1-1; V: TRBV12-3/TRBV12-4; D: TRBD1; size: .; length: 12; CDR3: CAVRQGFTEAFF; DNA: TGTGCCGTGCGACAGGGGTTCACTGAAGCTTTCTTT
J: TRBJ1-5; V: TRBV18; D: .; size: .; length: 15; CDR3: CASSPGDLGNQPQHF; DNA: TGTGCCAGCTCGCCTGGGGACCTCGGCAATCAGCCCCAGCATTTT
J: TRBJ1-5; V: TRBV4-1; D: .; size: .; length: 13; CDR3: CASSQDNNQPQHF; DNA: TGCGCCAGCAGCCAAGATAACAATCAGCCCCAGCATTTT
J: TRBJ1-4; V: TRBV3-1/TRBV3-2; D: .; size: once; length: 12; CDR3: CASSSLGEKLFF; DNA: TGTGCCAGCAGCTCCCTGGGCGAAAAACTGTTTTTT
J: TRBJ1-6; V: TRBV28; D: .; size: .; length: 14; CDR3: CASSLHRAPPPLHF; DNA: TGTGCCAGCAGTTTACATCGGGCCCCACCACCCCTCCACTTT
J: TRBJ1-1; V: TRBV18; D: .; size: .; length: 14; CDR3: CASSPRQGRTEAFF; DNA: TGTGCCAGCTCACCACGGCAGGGGAGGACTGAAGCTTTCTTT
J: TRBJ2-1; V: TRBV9; D: TRBD2; size: few; length: 15; CDR3: CASSPGLVVGDEQFF; DNA: TGTGCCAGCAGCCCAGGACTAGTAGTAGGTGATGAGCAGTTCTTC
J: TRBJ2-7; V: TRBV4-1; D: .; size: .; length: 14; CDR3: CASSHGEGSYEQYF; DNA: TGCGCCAGCAGCCACGGCGAGGGCTCCTACGAGCAGTACTTC
J: TRBJ2-3; V: TRBV6-5; D: .; size: .; length: 11; CDR3: CAGTSTDTQYF; DNA: TGTGCCGGGACTAGCACAGATACGCAGTATTTT
J: TRBJ2-7; V: TRBV28; D: TRBD2; size: .; length: 15; CDR3: CASSFLSGRVHEQYF; DNA: TGTGCCAGCAGTTTCCTTAGCGGGAGGGTCCACGAGCAGTACTTC
J: TRBJ2-5; V: TRBV28; D: .; size: .; length: 12; CDR3: CASSRTQETQYF; DNA: TGTGCCAGCAGTCGGACTCAAGAGACCCAGTACTTC
J: TRBJ1-2; V: TRBV28; D: .; size: .; length: 13; CDR3: CASSLGLNYGYTF; DNA: TGTGCCAGCAGTTTAGGGCTCAACTATGGCTACACCTTC
J: TRBJ2-5; V: TRBV7-2; D: .; size: .; length: 13; CDR3: CASSFQFGETQYF; DNA: TGTGCCAGCAGCTTTCAGTTTGGAGAGACCCAGTACTTC
J: TRBJ2-2; V: TRBV29-1; D: TRBD2; size: .; length: 18; CDR3: CSVEDLRGRALNTGELFF; DNA: TGCAGCGTTGAAGATCTTCGCGGGAGGGCCCTAAACACCGGGGAGCTGTTTTTT
J: TRBJ1-6; V: TRBV6-2/TRBV6-3; D: TRBD1; size: .; length: 19; CDR3: CASSYSGQAMSSYNSPLHF; DNA: TGTGCCAGCAGTTACTCCGGACAGGCGATGTCCTCCTATAATTCACCCCTCCACTTT
J: TRBJ1-3; V: TRBV18; D: TRBD1; size: .; length: 15; CDR3: CASSLGQETGNTIYF; DNA: TGTGCCAGCTCACTGGGACAGGAAACTGGAAACACCATATATTTT
J: TRBJ2-3; V: TRBV24-1; D: .; size: .; length: 15; CDR3: CATSDLGGFADTQYF; DNA: TGTGCCACCAGTGATTTGGGAGGGTTTGCAGATACGCAGTATTTT
J: TRBJ2-3; V: TRBV6-1; D: .; size: .; length: 16; CDR3: CASSGNHYGGTDTQYF; DNA: TGTGCCAGCAGTGGTAACCACTACGGGGGCACAGATACGCAGTATTTT
J: TRBJ1-6; V: TRBV3-1/TRBV3-2; D: .; size: once; length: 15; CDR3: CASSQDSGRGSPLHF; DNA: TGTGCCAGCAGCCAAGACTCGGGCCGCGGTTCACCCCTCCACTTT
J: TRBJ1-4; V: TRBV3-1/TRBV3-2; D: .; size: .; length: 11; CDR3: CASSREGKLFF; DNA: TGTGCCAGCAGCCGGGAAGGGAAACTGTTTTTT
J: TRBJ2-7; V: TRBV18; D: .; size: few; length: 11; CDR3: CASSGGYEQYF; DNA: TGTGCCAGCTCAGGGGGCTACGAGCAGTACTTC
J: TRBJ1-1; V: TRBV2; D: .; size: .; length: 13; CDR3: CASSEGREAEAFF; DNA: TGTGCCAGCAGTGAAGGAAGGGAAGCTGAAGCTTTCTTT
J: TRBJ1-6; V: TRBV7-9; D: TRBD1; size: .; length: 17; CDR3: CASSHGTGRSYNSPLHF; DNA: TGTGCCAGCAGCCACGGGACAGGGCGGTCCTATAATTCACCCCTCCACTTT
J: TRBJ1-2; V: TRBV28; D: TRBD1; size: .; length: 13; CDR3: CASSFAGGYGYTF; DNA: TGTGCCAGCAGTTTCGCAGGGGGCTATGGCTACACCTTC
J: TRBJ1-5; V: TRBV27; D: .; size: .; length: 14; CDR3: CASSSGQQNQPQHF; DNA: TGTGCCAGCAGTTCCGGACAGCAAAATCAGCCCCAGCATTTT
J: TRBJ2-7; V: TRBV28; D: TRBD1; size: .; length: 14; CDR3: CASSLSGQPYEQYF; DNA: TGTGCCAGCAGTTTATCGGGACAGCCCTACGAGCAGTACTTC
J: TRBJ1-5; V: TRBV19; D: TRBD1; size: .; length: 14; CDR3: CASSTQGASQPQHF; DNA: TGTGCCAGTAGTACTCAGGGGGCCAGTCAGCCCCAGCATTTT
J: TRBJ2-5; V: TRBV7-8; D: TRBD2; size: .; length: 16; CDR3: CASSSNRWTSQETQYF; DNA: TGTGCCAGCAGCTCAAATCGGTGGACTAGCCAAGAGACCCAGTACTTC
J: TRBJ1-1; V: TRBV5-4; D: .; size: .; length: 16; CDR3: CASSLHGRVSNTEAFF; DNA: TGTGCCAGCAGCTTACACGGGCGCGTCTCGAACACTGAAGCTTTCTTT
J: TRBJ2-5; V: TRBV18; D: .; size: .; length: 15; CDR3: CASSPLQGVVETQYF; DNA: TGTGCCAGCTCACCACTGCAGGGAGTGGTGGAGACCCAGTACTTC
J: TRBJ1-5; V: TRBV27; D: .; size: .; length: 13; CDR3: CASSGRSYQPQHF; DNA: TGTGCCAGCAGTGGCAGGAGTTACCAGCCCCAGCATTTT
J: TRBJ2-2; V: TRBV5-1; D: TRBD2; size: .; length: 16; CDR3: CASPWGGRTGTGELFF; DNA: TGCGCCAGCCCCTGGGGCGGGAGGACGGGGACCGGGGAGCTGTTTTTT
J: TRBJ1-6; V: TRBV6-5; D: TRBD1; size: .; length: 15; CDR3: CASSTYGQGGSPLHF; DNA: TGTGCCAGCAGTACTTACGGACAGGGCGGTTCACCCCTCCACTTT
J: TRBJ1-1; V: TRBV9; D: .; size: .; length: 12; CDR3: CATHPLNTEAFF; DNA: TGTGCCACCCATCCACTTAACACTGAAGCTTTCTTT
J: TRBJ2-5; V: TRBV6-6; D: .; size: .; length: 13; CDR3: CASRRDGEETQYF; DNA: TGTGCCAGCCGACGGGACGGGGAAGAGACCCAGTACTTC
J: TRBJ1-3; V: TRBV5-5; D: .; size: .; length: 16; CDR3: CASSFNRADSGNTIYF; DNA: TGTGCCAGCAGCTTTAACAGGGCCGACTCTGGAAACACCATATATTTT
J: TRBJ2-7; V: TRBV7-6; D: TRBD1; size: .; length: 15; CDR3: CASSQGGRDIEEQYF; DNA: TGTGCCAGCAGCCAAGGGGGCAGGGACATAGAGGAGCAGTACTTC
J: TRBJ2-7; V: TRBV5-6; D: .; size: .; length: 14; CDR3: CASSLGLSSYEQYF; DNA: TGTGCCAGCAGCTTGGGACTTAGCTCCTACGAGCAGTACTTC
J: TRBJ2-7; V: TRBV24-1; D: .; size: .; length: 15; CDR3: CATSDSFPNTGEQYF; DNA: TGTGCCACCAGTGATTCTTTCCCCAACACAGGGGAGCAGTACTTC
J: TRBJ1-1; V: TRBV6-5; D: .; size: .; length: 13; CDR3: CASSWDMNTEAFF; DNA: TGTGCCAGCAGTTGGGACATGAACACTGAAGCTTTCTTT